This T cell receptor beta chain was captured by sequencing in a study of molecular identifiers for immune sequencing clone quantification. Overall study findings and caveats: Barcodes shared by identical TCR molecules could lead to underestimated sizes of highly expanded clones.

Sorting recovered naive CD8 T cells on a CD8+CD4-CCR7+CD45RA+ profile. This clonotype was detected many times. Antigen specificity is unknown. One entry per CDR3 protein, called by TCRdb with MiXCR from the PCR reads. The data show approximately 60,000 distinct CDR3 sequences, around 19% seen once. V lost 3 bases and J lost 8, with 10 bases in between. Germline CDR1 reads KGHSH; CDR2 reads LQKENI. The CDR3 is made up of 12 amino acids. Sequencing was done on a sample of naive CD8+ T cells from blood, with Jurkat cell RNA spiked in. Subset meaning: FACS-sorted CD8+CD4-CCR7+CD45RA+ naive T cells. The sequence was obtained from a human donor in good health. Some libraries in this study had Jurkat cell RNA spiked in. This chain connects TRBV18 to TRBJ1-1; D unresolved. The CDR3 region is CASSPTAIEAFF. The CDR3 DNA reads TGTGCCAGCTCACCTACAGCAATAGAAGCTTTCTTT.